This T cell receptor beta chain is drawn from a study of cytomegalovirus exposure and HLA in healthy donors. Findings of the study overall: Across donors, most TCRs were seen rarely, yet some public ones were widespread. HLA-A and HLA-B allele assignments for most subjects were reportedly predicted accurately using TCR beta sequences.

Germline CDR1 is MNHNS and CDR2 is SASEGT. CDR3 length: 13 residues. The germline V and J ends were trimmed by 3 bases and 3 bases, with 9 bases remaining between them. The PCR contained 60 Vbeta and 13 Jbeta primers. Method: immunoSEQ multiplex PCR; TCRdb's copy keeps in-frame clones and lacks some. The sample has more than 85,000 clones, about 74% seen once; the top ten hold roughly 15%. About this clone itself: Its target is unknown.

The specimen sequenced was PBMCs. The chain recombines TRBV6-1 with TRBJ2-7, with D possibly TRBD1 on 5 matching bases. This clonotype was obtained from a woman aged 45-60 years in good health and CMV-seropositive. In nucleotides, the CDR3 is TGTGCCAGCAGTGAGGGGCAGTACTACGAGCAGTACTTC. This gives the protein CASSEGQYYEQYF.